The present entry profiles one T cell receptor beta chain with its context. What it binds is unknown. TCRdb fed the reads into MiXCR, producing one record per CDR3 protein. The sample consists of 400,000 or so distinct CDR3 sequences, approximately 31% of them appearing once. The sample comes from a study of T cell repertoires in cytomegalovirus infection. Study findings and constraints: The response measured ex vivo was dominated by TCR beta clonotypes (HLA-C-restricted and CMV-specific).

This CDR3 contains 15 residues. V was clipped by 5 bases and J by 4 bases; unmatched bases: 8. The germline gives CDR1 WSHSY, CDR2 SAAADI. This chain links TRBV10-2 with TRBJ2-3; 8 bases map to TRBD2. The sample was PBMCs. This receptor was identified in a human donor in good health (CMV status not recorded). Some clones in this sample may be carry-over from other donors' samples. CDR3 nucleotide sequence: TGCGCCAGCAGTTCGGCGGGGGGCCGTGCAGATACGCAGTATTTT. Encoded protein: CASSSAGGRADTQYF.